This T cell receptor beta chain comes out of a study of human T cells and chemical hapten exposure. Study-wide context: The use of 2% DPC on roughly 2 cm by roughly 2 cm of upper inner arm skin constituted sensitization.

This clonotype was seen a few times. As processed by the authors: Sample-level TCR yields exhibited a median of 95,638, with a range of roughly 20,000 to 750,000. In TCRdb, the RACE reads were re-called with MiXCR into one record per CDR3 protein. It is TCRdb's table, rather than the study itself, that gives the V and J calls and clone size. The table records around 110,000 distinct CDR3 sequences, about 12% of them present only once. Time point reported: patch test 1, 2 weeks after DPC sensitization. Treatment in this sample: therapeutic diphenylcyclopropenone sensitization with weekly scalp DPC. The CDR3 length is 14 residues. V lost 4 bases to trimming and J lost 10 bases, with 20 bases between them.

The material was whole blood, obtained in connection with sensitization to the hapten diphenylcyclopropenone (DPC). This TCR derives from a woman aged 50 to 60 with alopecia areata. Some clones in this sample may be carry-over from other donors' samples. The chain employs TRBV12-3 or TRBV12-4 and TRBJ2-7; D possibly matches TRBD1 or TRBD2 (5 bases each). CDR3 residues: CASSSRDLTWKQYF. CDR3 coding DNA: TGTGCCAGCAGTTCCCGGGACCTTACCTGGAAACAGTACTTC.